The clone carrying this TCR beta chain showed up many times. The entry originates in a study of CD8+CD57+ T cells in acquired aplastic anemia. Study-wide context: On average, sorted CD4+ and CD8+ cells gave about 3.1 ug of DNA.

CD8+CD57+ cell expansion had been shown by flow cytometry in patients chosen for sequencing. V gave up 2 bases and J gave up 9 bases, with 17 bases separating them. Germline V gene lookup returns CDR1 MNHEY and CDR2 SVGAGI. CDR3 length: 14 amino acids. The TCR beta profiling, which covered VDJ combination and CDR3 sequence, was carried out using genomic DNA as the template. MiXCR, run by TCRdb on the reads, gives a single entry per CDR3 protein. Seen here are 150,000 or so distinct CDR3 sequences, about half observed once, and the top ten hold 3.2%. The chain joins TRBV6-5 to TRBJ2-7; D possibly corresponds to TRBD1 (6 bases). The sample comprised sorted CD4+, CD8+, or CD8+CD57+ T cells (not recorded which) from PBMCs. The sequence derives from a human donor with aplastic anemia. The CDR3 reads CASSYMGTTPAQYF. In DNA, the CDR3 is TGTGCCAGCAGTTACATGGGGACAACTCCGGCGCAGTACTTC.